This T cell receptor beta chain was found in a study of T cell responses to AZD1222 COVID-19 vaccine (dated by TCRdb to the early 2020s). Notes on the research overall: Because spike-specific TCR depth and breadth did not differ between the two schedules, AZD1222 recipients who got a second dose at roughly 4 weeks were pooled with those who got a second dose at roughly 12 weeks. A total of around 240 trial participants underwent TCR sequencing, of whom about 210 received two doses of AZD1222 and 26 received two doses of the MenACWY control vaccine. Enrollment into the trials was organized by age into subgroups of 18-55, 56-69 and 70-plus years, and those subgroups contained roughly 150, 30 and 60 TCR-sequenced participants, respectively. The investigation overall reported the following: Reportedly, almost half of the unique spike-specific TCRs recognized epitopes lying outside the regions that are mutated in the B.1.351 and B.1.1.7 variants. Spike-specific TCR breadth and depth rose significantly after two AZD1222 doses compared with day 0 and with MenACWY recipients. The whole spike protein was spanned by vaccine-associated CD4 TCRs, and dominant responses were seen in regions 160-218 and 743-854. Because no day 14 peak-response samples were available, repertoires were characterized only after the peak T cell response. Conclusions about previously exposed vaccinees are limited because only a handful of AZD1222 recipients were SARS-CoV-2 seropositive at baseline. In the small 56-69-year group, the increase in depth fell short of significance, most likely because of low power. Participants were mostly white British and included more females than males, and it was suggested by the authors that clonal diversity may have been underestimated.

As concerns this clone: The antigen this receptor binds is unknown. The input lacks base qualities; no much larger clone sits a single base away.

The CDR3 regions of human TCRbeta chains were analyzed by immunosequencing. Per the original workflow: Repertoire TCRs were matched against a reference library of SARS-CoV-2-specific TCRs generated with the MIRA antigen-specificity platform. Breadth meant the fraction of unique TCRs that were SARS-CoV-2-associated, whereas depth meant the fraction of total T cells that were SARS-CoV-2-associated. Each spike-specific TCR was assigned to its reactive spike region and to a CD4 or CD8 class using the MIRA data. Log10-transformed breadth and depth values were compared by one-way ANOVA with Sidak's multiple comparisons tests. TCRdb obtained this table from immuneACCESS and retained in-frame rearrangements with V and J assigned. These tables miss some clones; where compared with another copy, unresolved V genes account for less than half of the shortfall, and the remainder is unexplained. V, J and clone size were drawn from that table, and D and trimming were deduced from the DNA. Present in this sample are roughly 190,000 clones, roughly 93% of which were seen just once. Of the sample, over 0.85% is held by the ten largest clones.

From V the trimming removes 4 bases and from J it removes 9 bases, while the gene matches leave 4 bases of the junction unaccounted for. Via the germline V gene, CDR1 is SGHRS and CDR2 YFSETQ. The CDR3 covers 14 residues, taking in both the cysteine and the phenylalanine. Left in the record is the CDR3 DNA by itself, 42 bases read in frame from the first base. Sample time point, as interpreted from the label and publication: baseline before first vaccination. Samples from vaccinated people were obtained from the UK trials COV001 and COV002, which included a single-blind randomized controlled phase 2/3 trial of AZD1222 (ChAdOx1 nCoV-19) in healthy adults. Trial participant PBMC samples were collected at day 0 and day 28 after the second dose for TCRbeta chain sequencing.

Sequencing was performed on peripheral blood, taken on day 0 of AZD1222 vaccination. The origin of this receptor is an adult in good health. The sequence links TRBV5-1 to TRBJ1-6; TRBD1 lines up with 10 middle nucleotides. The nucleotides are TGCGCCAGCAGCCAAAGGGACAGGGGTTCACCCCTCCACTTT. Its translation is CASSQRDRGSPLHF.